This TCR beta chain was sequenced during a study of T-cell memory formation after mild COVID-19. Study details: Among the donors, TCR clusters were largely specific to each donor. Study-wide findings and caveats: From day 15 to 85, contracting clones were balanced between CD4 and CD8, whereas later expanders leaned toward CD4+. Some clones that responded were present in memory (sampled pre-infection), which suggests cross-reactive memory joined.

With regard to this clonotype: The antigen is unknown.

CDR3 length: 16 amino acids. V was pared by 1 base and J by 4 bases, with 14 bases between. Amplification by 5'RACE using constant-segment primers produced TCR alpha and TCR beta cDNA libraries that carried sample barcodes and UMIs. One entry per CDR3 protein, called by TCRdb with MiXCR from the 5' RACE reads. Of 470,000 or so distinct CDR3 sequences in the sample, about 23% are singletons; the top ten hold around 12%. V usage is TRBV12-3 or TRBV12-4 and J usage is TRBJ2-1; the D gene is possibly TRBD1 (5 bases). This clonotype was obtained from an adult woman who had mild COVID-19 (a few samples of this study predate the infection). Cell type and time point are not known. Sequencing was done on a sample of PBMCs or a T cell subset sorted from them (not recorded which). CDR3 sequence (DNA): TGTGCCAGCAGTTTAGGCTACAGGCGAACATACAATGAGCAGTTCTTC. Protein: CASSLGYRRTYNEQFF.